This T cell receptor (beta chain) was identified in a study of T cells in Graves' hyperthyroidism and ophthalmopathy. Study details: It was at initial diagnosis, before any treatment, that peripheral blood was collected.

Stable Graves' hyperthyroidism meant no ophthalmopathy progression within 18 months. Diagnostic assessment was based on clinical symptoms, serum thyroxine and TRAb, thyroid ultrasound and orbital computed tomography. The source of the PBMCs was more than 9.5 ml of fresh peripheral blood. Deletions cut 4 bases from V and 4 bases from J, with 16 bases between. This CDR3 is 15 amino acids long. From germline, CDR1 is SGHAT and CDR2 FQNNGV. RNA transcripts gave rise to amplified TCR beta CDR3 regions. Primed by the HTBI set, a first-round RT-PCR was run on the TCR CDR3. TCRdb reanalysed the multiplex PCR reads using MiXCR and keeps one entry per CDR3 protein. This table holds about 340,000 distinct CDR3 sequences, 15% to 20% found once. There are many counts of this clonotype.

The TCR sequence derives from a woman aged 50 to 60 with Graves' hyperthyroidism. The sample was blood. The rearrangement uses TRBV11-2 and TRBJ1-2, with D unclear. The DNA for the CDR3 is TGTGCCAGCAGCTCCACGGGGTTAGTGGGCTATGGCTACACCTTC. It is translated as CASSSTGLVGYGYTF.